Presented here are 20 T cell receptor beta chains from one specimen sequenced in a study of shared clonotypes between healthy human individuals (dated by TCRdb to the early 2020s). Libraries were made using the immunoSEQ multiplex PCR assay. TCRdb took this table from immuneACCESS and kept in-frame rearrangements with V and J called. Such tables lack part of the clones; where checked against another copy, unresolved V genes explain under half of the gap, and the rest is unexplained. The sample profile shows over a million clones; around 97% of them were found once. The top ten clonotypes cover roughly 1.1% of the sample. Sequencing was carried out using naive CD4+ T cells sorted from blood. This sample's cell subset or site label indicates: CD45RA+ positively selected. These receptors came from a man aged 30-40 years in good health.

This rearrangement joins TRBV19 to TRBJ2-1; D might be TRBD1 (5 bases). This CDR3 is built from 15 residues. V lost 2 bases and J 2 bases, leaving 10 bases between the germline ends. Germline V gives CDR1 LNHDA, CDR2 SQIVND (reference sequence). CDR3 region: CASSIQGTTYNEQFF. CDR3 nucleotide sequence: TGTGCCAGTAGTATACAGGGAACAACCTACAATGAGCAGTTCTTC.

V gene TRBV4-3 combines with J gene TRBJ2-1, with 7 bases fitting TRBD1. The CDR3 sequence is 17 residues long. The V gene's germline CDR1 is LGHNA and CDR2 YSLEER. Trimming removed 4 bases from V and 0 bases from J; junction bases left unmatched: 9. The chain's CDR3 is CASSPVPRQGSYNEQFF. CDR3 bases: TGCGCCAGCAGCCCAGTACCGAGACAGGGCTCCTACAATGAGCAGTTCTTC.

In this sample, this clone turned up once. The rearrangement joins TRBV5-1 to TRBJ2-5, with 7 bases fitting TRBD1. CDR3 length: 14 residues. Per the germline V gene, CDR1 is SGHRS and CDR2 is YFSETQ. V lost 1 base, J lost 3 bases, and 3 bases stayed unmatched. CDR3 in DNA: TGCGCCAGCAGCTTGTGGGGGACAGAAGAGACCCAGTACTTC. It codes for CASSLWGTEETQYF.

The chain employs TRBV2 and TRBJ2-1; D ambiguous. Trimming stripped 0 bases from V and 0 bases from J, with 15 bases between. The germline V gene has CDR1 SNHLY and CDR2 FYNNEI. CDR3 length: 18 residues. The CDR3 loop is CASSEAQAVQASYNEQFF. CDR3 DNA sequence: TGTGCCAGCAGTGAAGCGCAGGCTGTTCAGGCCTCCTACAATGAGCAGTTCTTC.

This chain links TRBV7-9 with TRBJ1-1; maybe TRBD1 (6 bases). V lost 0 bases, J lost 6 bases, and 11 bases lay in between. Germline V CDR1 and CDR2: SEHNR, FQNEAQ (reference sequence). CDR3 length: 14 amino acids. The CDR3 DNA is TGTGCCAGCAGCTTAGCAGGGGGGGGCCCTGAAGCTTTCTTT. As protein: CASSLAGGGPEAFF.

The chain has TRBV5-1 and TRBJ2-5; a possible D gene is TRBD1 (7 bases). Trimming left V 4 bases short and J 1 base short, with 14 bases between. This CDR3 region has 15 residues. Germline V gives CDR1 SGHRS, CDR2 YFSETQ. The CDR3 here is CASSGGTVIQETQYF. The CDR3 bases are TGCGCCAGCAGCGGGGGGACAGTAATCCAAGAGACCCAGTACTTC.

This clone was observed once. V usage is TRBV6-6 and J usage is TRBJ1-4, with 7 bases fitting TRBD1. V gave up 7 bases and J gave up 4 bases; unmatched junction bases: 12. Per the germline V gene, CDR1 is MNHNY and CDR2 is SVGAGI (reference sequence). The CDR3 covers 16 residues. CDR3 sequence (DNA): TGTGCCAGCACCAAAAGGCGCGGGACAGTTAATGAAAAACTGTTTTTT. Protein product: CASTKRRGTVNEKLFF.

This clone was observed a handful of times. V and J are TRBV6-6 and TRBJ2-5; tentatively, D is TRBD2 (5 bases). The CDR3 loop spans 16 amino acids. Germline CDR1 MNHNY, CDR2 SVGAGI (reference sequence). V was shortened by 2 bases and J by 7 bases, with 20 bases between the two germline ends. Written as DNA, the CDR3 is TGTGCCAGCAGTTACGCCTCGGGGAGAGAATTGGGGACCCAGTACTTC. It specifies CASSYASGRELGTQYF.

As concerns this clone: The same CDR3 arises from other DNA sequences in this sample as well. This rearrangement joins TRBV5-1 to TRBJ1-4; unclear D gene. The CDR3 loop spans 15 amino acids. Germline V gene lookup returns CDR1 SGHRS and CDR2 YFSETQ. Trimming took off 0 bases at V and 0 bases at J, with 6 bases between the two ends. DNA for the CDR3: TGCGCCAGCAGCTTGGGACAAGCAACTAATGAAAAACTGTTTTTT. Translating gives CASSLGQATNEKLFF.

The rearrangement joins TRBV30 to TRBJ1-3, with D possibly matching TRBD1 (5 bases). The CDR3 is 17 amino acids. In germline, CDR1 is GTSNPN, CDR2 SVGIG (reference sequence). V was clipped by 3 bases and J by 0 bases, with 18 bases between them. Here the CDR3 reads CAWRAREGRRSGNTIYF. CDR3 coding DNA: TGTGCCTGGAGAGCCAGGGAAGGAAGACGCTCTGGAAACACCATATATTTT.

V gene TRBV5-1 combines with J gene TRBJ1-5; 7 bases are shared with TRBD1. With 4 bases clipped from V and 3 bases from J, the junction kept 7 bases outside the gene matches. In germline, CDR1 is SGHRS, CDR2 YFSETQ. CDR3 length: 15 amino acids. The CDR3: CASSPGTDYNQPQHF. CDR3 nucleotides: TGCGCCAGCAGCCCCGGGACAGACTACAATCAGCCCCAGCATTTT.

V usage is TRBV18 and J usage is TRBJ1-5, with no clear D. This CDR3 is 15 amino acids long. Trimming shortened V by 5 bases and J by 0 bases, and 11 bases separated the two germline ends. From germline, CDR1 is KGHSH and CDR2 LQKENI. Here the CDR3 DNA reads TGTGCCAGCTCAAAAGTAGATATTAGCAATCAGCCCCAGCATTTT. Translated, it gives CASSKVDISNQPQHF.

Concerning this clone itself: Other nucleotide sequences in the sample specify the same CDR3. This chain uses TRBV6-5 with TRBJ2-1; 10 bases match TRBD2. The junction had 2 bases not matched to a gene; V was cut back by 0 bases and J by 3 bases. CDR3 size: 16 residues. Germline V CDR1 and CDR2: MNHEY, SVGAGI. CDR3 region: CASSYSPSGGYNEQFF. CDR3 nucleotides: TGTGCCAGCAGTTACTCCCCTAGCGGGGGCTACAATGAGCAGTTCTTC.

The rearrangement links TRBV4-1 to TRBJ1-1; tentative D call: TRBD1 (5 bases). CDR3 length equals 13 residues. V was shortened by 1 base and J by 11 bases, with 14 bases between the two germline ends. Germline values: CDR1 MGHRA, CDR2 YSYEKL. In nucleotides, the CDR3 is TGCGCCAGCAGCCAAGTGATGGGGCGCAAGGCTTTCTTT. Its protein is CASSQVMGRKAFF.

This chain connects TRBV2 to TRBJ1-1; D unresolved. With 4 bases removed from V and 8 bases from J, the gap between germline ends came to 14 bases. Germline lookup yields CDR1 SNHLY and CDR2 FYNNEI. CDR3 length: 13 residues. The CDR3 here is CASSAVGGGEAFF. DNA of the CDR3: TGTGCCAGCAGTGCGGTGGGTGGAGGGGAAGCTTTCTTT.

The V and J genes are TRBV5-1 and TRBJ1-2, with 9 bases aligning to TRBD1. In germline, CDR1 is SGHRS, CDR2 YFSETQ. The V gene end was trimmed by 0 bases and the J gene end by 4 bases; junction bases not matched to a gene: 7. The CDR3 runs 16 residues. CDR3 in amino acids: CASSLGTGGAGYGYTF. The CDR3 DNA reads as TGCGCCAGCAGCTTGGGTACAGGGGGCGCTGGCTATGGCTACACCTTC.

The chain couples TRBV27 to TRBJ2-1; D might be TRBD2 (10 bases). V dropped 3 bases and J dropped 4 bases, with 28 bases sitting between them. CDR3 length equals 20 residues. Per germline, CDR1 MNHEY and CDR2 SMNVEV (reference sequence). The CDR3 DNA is TGTGCCAGCAGTTTTGGACAGGGGCCCCTTCTAGCGGGAGCATACAATGAGCAGTTCTTC. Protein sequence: CASSFGQGPLLAGAYNEQFF.

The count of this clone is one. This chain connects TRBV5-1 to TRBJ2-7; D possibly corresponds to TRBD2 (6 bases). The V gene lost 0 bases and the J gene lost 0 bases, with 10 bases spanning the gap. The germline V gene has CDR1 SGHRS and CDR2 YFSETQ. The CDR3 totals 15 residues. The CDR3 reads CASSLGVAASYEQYF. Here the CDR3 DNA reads TGCGCCAGCAGCTTGGGGGTAGCGGCCTCCTACGAGCAGTACTTC.

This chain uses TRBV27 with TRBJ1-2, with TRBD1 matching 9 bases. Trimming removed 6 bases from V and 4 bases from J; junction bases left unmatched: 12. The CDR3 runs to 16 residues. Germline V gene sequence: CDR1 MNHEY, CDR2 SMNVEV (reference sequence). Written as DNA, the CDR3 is TGTGCCAGCAGACTACACTTTACAGGGGGCTCCTATGGCTACACCTTC. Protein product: CASRLHFTGGSYGYTF.

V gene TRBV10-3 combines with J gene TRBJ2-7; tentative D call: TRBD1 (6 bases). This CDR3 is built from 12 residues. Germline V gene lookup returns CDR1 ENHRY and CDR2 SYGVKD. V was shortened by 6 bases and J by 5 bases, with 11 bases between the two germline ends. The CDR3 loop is CAISQTGNEQYF. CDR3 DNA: TGTGCCATCAGCCAAACAGGGAACGAGCAGTACTTC.